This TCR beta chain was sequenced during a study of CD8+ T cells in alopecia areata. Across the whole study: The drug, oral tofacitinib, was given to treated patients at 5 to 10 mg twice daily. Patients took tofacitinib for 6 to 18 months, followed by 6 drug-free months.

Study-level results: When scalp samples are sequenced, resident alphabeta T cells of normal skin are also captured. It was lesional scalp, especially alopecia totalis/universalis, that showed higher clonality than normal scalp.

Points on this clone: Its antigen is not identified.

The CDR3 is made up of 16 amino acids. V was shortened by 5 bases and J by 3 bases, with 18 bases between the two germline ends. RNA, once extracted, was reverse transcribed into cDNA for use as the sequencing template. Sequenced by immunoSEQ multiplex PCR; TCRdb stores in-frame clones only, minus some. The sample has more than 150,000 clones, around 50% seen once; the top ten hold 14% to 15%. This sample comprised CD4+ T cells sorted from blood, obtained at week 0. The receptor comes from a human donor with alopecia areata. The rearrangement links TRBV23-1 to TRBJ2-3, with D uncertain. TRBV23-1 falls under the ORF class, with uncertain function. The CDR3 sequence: CASSYSRNPSTDTQYF. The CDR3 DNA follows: TGCGCCAGCAGTTACTCCAGGAACCCTTCAACAGATACGCAGTATTTT.